Described below is a single T cell receptor (beta chain) sequence and its context. Authors of the study amplified TCR beta CDR3 regions from RNA transcripts. TCR CDR3 underwent first-round RT-PCR with the HTBI primer set. One entry per CDR3 protein results from TCRdb running MiXCR on the multiplex PCR reads. The sample includes roughly 420,000 distinct CDR3 sequences, around a sixth seen only once; the top ten take 13% to 15%. This sample stems from a study of T cells in Graves' hyperthyroidism and ophthalmopathy. This CDR3 spans 13 amino acids. CDR1 is LNHNV, CDR2 YYDKDF, per germline (reference sequence). The V and J ends lost 5 bases and 3 bases, in that order; junction bases with no gene match: 3. Subjects aged 18 to 65 presented with newly diagnosed hyperthyroidism of less than 2 months' duration. 10 ml of fresh peripheral blood supplied the PBMCs.

The source is a young woman with Graves' hyperthyroidism. Specimen: blood. The chain joins TRBV15 to TRBJ2-5; TRBD1 aligns across 7 bases. The CDR3: CATSPTGEETQYF. In DNA, the CDR3 is TGTGCCACCAGCCCCACAGGGGAAGAGACCCAGTACTTC.